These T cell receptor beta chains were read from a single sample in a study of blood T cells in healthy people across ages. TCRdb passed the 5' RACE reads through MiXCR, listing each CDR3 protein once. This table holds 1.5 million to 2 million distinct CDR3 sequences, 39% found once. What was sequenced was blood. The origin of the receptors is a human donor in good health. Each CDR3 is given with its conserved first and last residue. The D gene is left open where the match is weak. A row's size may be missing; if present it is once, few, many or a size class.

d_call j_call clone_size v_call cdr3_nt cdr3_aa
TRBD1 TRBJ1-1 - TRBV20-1 TGCAGTGCTGAAGACAGGGGGGACACTGAAGCTTTCTTT CSAEDRGDTEAFF
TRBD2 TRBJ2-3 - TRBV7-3 TGTGCCAGCAGCGGCTGGACTAGCGGGGGGGCAGATACGCAGTATTTT CASSGWTSGGADTQYF
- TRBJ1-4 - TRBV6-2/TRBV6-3 TGTGCCAGCAGTTTCTCTTCCCGGAATGAAAAACTGTTTTTT CASSFSSRNEKLFF
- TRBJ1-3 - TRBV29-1 TGCAGCGTCGGCACGTCTTCTGGAAACACCGTATATTTT CSVGTSSGNTVYF
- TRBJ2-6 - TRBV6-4 TGTGCCTGCCGGGACTCTGGGGCCAACGTCCTGACTTTC CACRDSGANVLTF
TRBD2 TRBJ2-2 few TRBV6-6 TGTGCCAGCAGTCGAACTAGCGGGGGGGCTTCCGGGGAGCTGTTTTTT CASSRTSGGASGELFF
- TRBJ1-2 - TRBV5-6 TGTGCCAGCAGCTCCGCCGGGACCTTCCTGTCCTATGGCTACACCTTC CASSSAGTFLSYGYTF
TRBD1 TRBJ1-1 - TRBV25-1 TGTGCCAGCAGTGTACAGGGGATGGATACTGAAGCTTTCTTT CASSVQGMDTEAFF
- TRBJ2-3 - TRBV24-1 TGTGCCACCAGTGAACCGCCGCCCTCCGAACAGGGGAGGGACCCTCCAGATACGCAGTATTTT CATSEPPPSEQGRDPPDTQYF
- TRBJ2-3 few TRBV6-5 TGTGCCAGCATGCGCGGGGCTCTCTCCACAGATACGCAGTATTTT CASMRGALSTDTQYF
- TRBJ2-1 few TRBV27 TGTGCCAGCAGTATGATCCCTACTTACAATGAGCAGTTCTTC CASSMIPTYNEQFF
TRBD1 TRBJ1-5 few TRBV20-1 TGCAGTGCTTTACAGGGGCCCAATCAGCCCCAGCATTTT CSALQGPNQPQHF
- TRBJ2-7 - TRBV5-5 TGTGCCAGCAGCTTGAGAGGGGGGGCAACCTTATACGAGCAGTACTTC CASSLRGGATLYEQYF
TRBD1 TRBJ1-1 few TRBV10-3 TGTGCCATCAGTGACAAGGGGGCGAACACTGAAGCTTTCTTT CAISDKGANTEAFF
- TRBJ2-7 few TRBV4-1 TGCGCCAGCAGCCACCCGGGGGTACCGAGCTCCTACGAGCAGTACTTC CASSHPGVPSSYEQYF
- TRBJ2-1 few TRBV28 TGTGCCACATCCGAGTGGGCAGGGGGGAACAATGGGCAGTTCTTC CATSEWAGGNNGQFF